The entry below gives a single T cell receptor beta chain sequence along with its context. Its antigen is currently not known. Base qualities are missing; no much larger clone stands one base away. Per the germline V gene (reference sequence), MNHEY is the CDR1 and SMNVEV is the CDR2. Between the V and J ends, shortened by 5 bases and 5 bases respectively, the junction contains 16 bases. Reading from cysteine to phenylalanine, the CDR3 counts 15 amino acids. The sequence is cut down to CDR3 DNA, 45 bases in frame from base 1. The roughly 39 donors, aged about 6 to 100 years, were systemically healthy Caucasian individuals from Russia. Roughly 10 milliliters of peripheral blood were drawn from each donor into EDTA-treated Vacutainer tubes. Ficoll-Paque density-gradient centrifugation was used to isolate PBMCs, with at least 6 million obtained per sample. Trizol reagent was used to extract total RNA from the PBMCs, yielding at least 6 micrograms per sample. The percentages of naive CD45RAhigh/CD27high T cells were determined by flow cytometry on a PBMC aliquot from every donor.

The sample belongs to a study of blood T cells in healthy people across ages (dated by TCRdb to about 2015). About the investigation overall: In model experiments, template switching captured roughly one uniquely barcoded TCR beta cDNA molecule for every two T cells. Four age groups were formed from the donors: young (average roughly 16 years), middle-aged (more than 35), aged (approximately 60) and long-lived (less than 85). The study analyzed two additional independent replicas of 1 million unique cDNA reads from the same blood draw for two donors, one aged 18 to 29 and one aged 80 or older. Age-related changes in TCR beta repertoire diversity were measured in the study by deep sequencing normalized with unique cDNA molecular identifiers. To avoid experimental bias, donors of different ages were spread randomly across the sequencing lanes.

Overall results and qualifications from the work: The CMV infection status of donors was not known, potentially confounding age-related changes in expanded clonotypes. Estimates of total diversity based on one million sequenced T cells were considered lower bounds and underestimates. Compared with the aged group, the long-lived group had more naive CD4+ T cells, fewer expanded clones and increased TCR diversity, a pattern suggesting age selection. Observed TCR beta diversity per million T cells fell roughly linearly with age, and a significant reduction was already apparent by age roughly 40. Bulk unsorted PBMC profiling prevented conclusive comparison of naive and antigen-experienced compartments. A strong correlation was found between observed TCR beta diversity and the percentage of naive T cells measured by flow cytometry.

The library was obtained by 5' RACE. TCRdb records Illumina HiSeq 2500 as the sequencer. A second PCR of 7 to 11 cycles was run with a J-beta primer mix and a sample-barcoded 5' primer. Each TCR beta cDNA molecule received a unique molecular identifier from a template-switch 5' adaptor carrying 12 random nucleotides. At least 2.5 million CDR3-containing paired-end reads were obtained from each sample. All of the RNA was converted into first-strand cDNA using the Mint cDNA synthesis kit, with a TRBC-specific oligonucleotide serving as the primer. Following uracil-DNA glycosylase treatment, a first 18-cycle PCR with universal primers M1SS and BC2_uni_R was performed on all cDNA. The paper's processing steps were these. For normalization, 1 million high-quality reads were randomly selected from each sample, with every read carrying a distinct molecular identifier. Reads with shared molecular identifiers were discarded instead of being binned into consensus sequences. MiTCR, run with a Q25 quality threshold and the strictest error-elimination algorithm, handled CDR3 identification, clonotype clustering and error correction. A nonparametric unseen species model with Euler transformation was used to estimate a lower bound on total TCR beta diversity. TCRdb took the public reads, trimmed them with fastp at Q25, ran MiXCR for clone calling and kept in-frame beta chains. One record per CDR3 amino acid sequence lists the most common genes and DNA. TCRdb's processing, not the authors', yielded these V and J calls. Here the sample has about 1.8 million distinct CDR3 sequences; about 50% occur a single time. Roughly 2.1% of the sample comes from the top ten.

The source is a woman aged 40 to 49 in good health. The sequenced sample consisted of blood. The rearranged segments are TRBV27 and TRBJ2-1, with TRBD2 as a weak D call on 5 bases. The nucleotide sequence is TGTGCCAGCAGTAGTGCACGGGTGAGGGACAATGAGCAGTTCTTC. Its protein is CASSSARVRDNEQFF.